This is a list of T cell receptor beta chains from one sample in a study of blood T cells in healthy people across ages. TCRdb processed the 5' RACE reads anew with MiXCR; each CDR3 protein has one entry. The sample carries fewer than 1.5 million distinct CDR3 sequences, around 39% recorded once. Sequenced material: blood. The receptor set was obtained from a woman in her late teens or twenties in good health. CDR3s include the opening cysteine and the closing phenylalanine or tryptophan. D genes are given only for firm matches.

d_call v_call cdr3_aa
- TRBV18 CASSPDTFSYNEQFF
- TRBV30 CAWNRNNEQFF
- TRBV4-2 CASSPPLARNEQFF
TRBD2 TRBV6-1 CASSPEYRASGSVDTQYF
- TRBV6-5 CASSDWDNEQFF
- TRBV6-1 CASSAFGDEQYF
TRBD2 TRBV29-1 CSYAGGLGETQYF
- TRBV20-1 CSARPPRGGTDTQYF
TRBD1 TRBV2 CASRQDRGGYTF
- TRBV18 CASSPPALGFEQFF
TRBD2 TRBV6-6 CASSYRASGGDNEQFF
- TRBV5-5 CASSLDRVLGNTIYF
TRBD1 TRBV5-1 CASSLGGLGQGITYGYTF
TRBD2 TRBV2 CASSWERGITDTQYF
- TRBV12-3/TRBV12-4 CASSLSNNSVHEQYF
TRBD2 TRBV25-1 CASSGSSLGLAGGGPDTQYF
- TRBV7-9 CASSLFESDTQYF
- TRBV5-1 CASSLFGITEAFF
- TRBV7-9 CASSLGRARSCNEQFF
TRBD1 TRBV7-9 CASSHQTGTTEAFF
- TRBV29-1 CSVEGQTQAFF
- TRBV6-1 CASSPDSRASYF
TRBD2 TRBV11-2 CVSSVGGGPSGTQYF
- TRBV20-1 CSARARSGDYGYTF
TRBD1 TRBV29-1 CSVDRDRGYGYTF
- TRBV20-1 CSASIPGGGSEQYF
TRBD1 TRBV20-1 CSAFRTGGSNQPQHF
- TRBV20-1 CSAPQDGTYEQYF
- TRBV4-1 CASSQASALPIEQYF
- TRBV29-1 CSVEGGRGVDTQYF
- TRBV10-3 CAISQNPGDLGNEQFF
- TRBV3-1 CASSGGGAGANVLTF
- TRBV19 CTSSILGEAFF
- TRBV12-5 CTSGVSGTAFF
- TRBV7-9 CASSPEQFF
- TRBV4-1 CASKGLNSPLHF